This T cell receptor beta chain was identified during a study of shared clonotypes between healthy human individuals. Sequencing was at deep level. Sequencing used immunoSEQ multiplex PCR; TCRdb keeps in-frame clones, though not all of them. Here the sample spans roughly 1,500,000 clones, about 98.5% being singletons. Turning to this clone: Its antigen is unknown.

The CDR3 runs to 13 residues. Findings and caveats of the study: Only a few donors were included, so the genetic and exposure-history diversity represented was limited.

The receptor was isolated from a young man in good health. The genes are TRBV12-2 and TRBJ2-5; the table's D call of TRBD1 was not tested on the DNA. TRBV12-2 is classified as a pseudogene. Sequencing used naive CD4+ T cells sorted from blood. Documented subset: CD45RA+ positively selected. The CDR3 coding sequence is TGTGCAAGCCCCGCCCGACGTGGGGGCACCCAGTACTTC. Translating gives CASPARRGGTQYF.